Shown below are 17 T cell receptor beta chains from a single sample sequenced in a study of T cell responses to AZD1222 COVID-19 vaccine. Sequencing was performed with immunoSEQ multiplex PCR; in TCRdb, only in-frame clones are kept and a portion is missing. Altogether 92,000 or so clones are present, 89% being singletons, with the ten largest covering 5% to 6.5%. The source material was peripheral blood, sampled 28 days after the second AZD1222 dose. Receptors originate from an adult who received the AZD1222 COVID-19 vaccine.

The chain's CDR3 is CASSLRGVNGYTF. CDR3 nucleotide sequence: TGTGCCAGCAGCTTGAGAGGGGTCAATGGCTACACCTTC. The chain has TRBV5-6 and TRBJ1-2; TRBD1 is a possible D gene (5 bases). The CDR3 runs to 13 residues. Trimming left V 1 base short and J 6 bases short, with 10 bases between. From germline, CDR1 is SGHDT and CDR2 YYEEEE.

The rearrangement uses TRBV19 and TRBJ1-5, with 10 bases matching TRBD1. CDR3 size: 17 residues. With V trimmed by 6 bases and J by 1 base, 9 bases remained unmatched. CDR1 is LNHDA, CDR2 SQIVND, per germline (reference sequence). The CDR3 coding sequence is TGTGCCAGTAGACGGACAGGGGGATATCGAAGCAATCAGCCCCAGCATTTT. This encodes CASRRTGGYRSNQPQHF.

This rearrangement joins TRBV19 to TRBJ1-3; no clear D gene. CDR1 LNHDA and CDR2 SQIVND come from the germline V gene (reference sequence). V was clipped by 4 bases and J by 0 bases, with 7 bases between them. CDR3 length equals 14 residues. This CDR3 reads CASSTHNSGNTIYF. DNA for the CDR3: TGTGCCAGTAGTACACACAACTCTGGAAACACCATATATTTT.

The chain has TRBV25-1 and TRBJ1-1; D remains ambiguous. The CDR3 runs 13 residues. The V gene lost 7 bases and the J gene lost 1 base, with 10 bases spanning the gap. Germline CDR1 is MGHDK and CDR2 is SYGVNS. The CDR3 here is CASTRTWNTEAFF. The CDR3 nucleotides read TGTGCCAGCACTAGAACGTGGAACACTGAAGCTTTCTTT.

This sequence joins TRBV18 and TRBJ1-2; 7 bases align to TRBD1. The CDR3 has 14 amino acids. The V segment lost 8 bases and the J segment 4 bases; nucleotides outside the gene matches: 10. CDR1 is KGHSH, CDR2 LQKENI, per germline. The CDR3 DNA follows: TGTGCCAGCCTAGGGACAGAACCGTTCTATGGCTACACCTTC. Translated, it gives CASLGTEPFYGYTF.

The V gene is TRBV7-9, the J gene TRBJ2-2; the D gene could be TRBD1 or TRBD2 (6 bases each). Between the trimmed V and J ends, which lost 2 bases and 3 bases, there was a span of 10 bases. Germline CDR1 SEHNR, CDR2 FQNEAQ (reference sequence). The CDR3 loop spans 15 amino acids. This chain's CDR3 is CASSLRGVHTGELFF. For the CDR3, the DNA is TGTGCCAGCAGCTTAAGGGGGGTTCACACCGGGGAGCTGTTTTTT.

This chain joins TRBV25-1 and TRBJ2-3, with TRBD2 identical over 9 bases. Germline CDR1 is MGHDK and CDR2 is SYGVNS. Trimming removed 3 bases from V and 0 bases from J; junction bases left unmatched: 7. This CDR3 has 17 residues. The CDR3 DNA is TGTGCCAGCAGTGATAGCGGGGGACGCCCTAGCACAGATACGCAGTATTTT. Translating it yields CASSDSGGRPSTDTQYF.

V and J are TRBV7-9 and TRBJ2-5; the D call may be TRBD1 or TRBD2 (5 bases each). This CDR3 has 13 amino acids. Trimming took 8 bases from V and 4 from J, leaving 14 bases between them. The germline V gene has CDR1 SEHNR and CDR2 FQNEAQ (reference sequence). DNA for the CDR3: TGTGCCAGCGTAGAGGGGCTGGGAGAGACCCAGTACTTC. It is translated as CASVEGLGETQYF.

The chain combines TRBV4-2 with TRBJ2-7; possibly TRBD1 for D (6 bases). The V end lost 0 bases, the J end lost 4 bases, and 16 bases lay between the germline ends. The germline V gene has CDR1 LGHNA and CDR2 YNFKEQ. The CDR3 contains 16 residues. The CDR3, as DNA: TGTGCCAGCAGCCAAGAGGGTACCGACAGGAGTTACGAGCAGTACTTC. Its translation: CASSQEGTDRSYEQYF.

The genes are TRBV2 and TRBJ1-5; D is uncertain. CDR3 length equals 15 residues. V was pared by 6 bases and J by 0 bases, with 12 bases between. Germline lookup yields CDR1 SNHLY and CDR2 FYNNEI. CDR3 loop: CASRGNTVSNQPQHF. CDR3 coding DNA: TGTGCCAGCAGGGGAAACACGGTTAGCAATCAGCCCCAGCATTTT.

This clone appeared once. J is TRBJ1-2 and V is TRBV12-3 or TRBV12-4; D is undetermined. The CDR3 covers 13 residues. V lost 5 bases and J 4 bases, leaving 11 bases between the germline ends. In nucleotides, the CDR3 is TGTGCCAGCAGTCCTCGGGGAATCTATGGCTACACCTTC. Translated, it gives CASSPRGIYGYTF.

The V call is TRBV7-3, the J call TRBJ1-6; 9 nucleotides agree with TRBD1. With V trimmed by 2 bases and J by 7 bases, 0 bases remained unmatched. The CDR3 runs 14 residues. Looked up from germline, CDR1 is SGHTA and CDR2 is FQGTGA. CDR3 in DNA: TGTGCCAGCAGCTTAGGGACAGGGAATTCACCCCTCCACTTT. Amino acids: CASSLGTGNSPLHF.

The DNA for the CDR3 is TGTGCCAGCAGCAGGGGGCAGGGCGAGCAGTACTTC. This translates into CASSRGQGEQYF. The genes are TRBV7-9 and TRBJ2-7, with 7 bases that match TRBD1. CDR3 length: 12 residues. The junction had 4 bases not matched to a gene; V was cut back by 5 bases and J by 6 bases. Looked up from germline, CDR1 is SEHNR and CDR2 is FQNEAQ (reference sequence).

This rearrangement joins TRBV28 to TRBJ2-2, with a tentative D call TRBD1 (6 bases). The V gene lost 6 bases and the J gene lost 5 bases, with 16 bases spanning the gap. Looked up from germline, CDR1 is MDHEN and CDR2 is SYDVKM. CDR3 size: 15 residues. The CDR3 region is CASSKAGAGTGELFF. The CDR3 nucleotides are TGTGCCAGCAGCAAGGCAGGGGCAGGGACCGGGGAGCTGTTTTTT.

This chain connects TRBV5-1 to TRBJ1-1, with unresolved D. V dropped 0 bases and J dropped 7 bases, with 13 bases sitting between them. CDR3 length: 14 residues. CDR1 SGHRS and CDR2 YFSETQ come from the germline V gene. DNA of the CDR3: TGCGCCAGCAGCTTGGCGGCCAGATCCTATGAAGCTTTCTTT. Amino acid sequence: CASSLAARSYEAFF.

The chain joins TRBV3-1 (or the pseudogene TRBV3-2) to TRBJ1-2; TRBD1 is a possible D gene (6 bases). Trimming took off 2 bases at V and 2 bases at J, with 6 bases between the two ends. The germline gives CDR1 LGHDT, CDR2 YNNKEL (reference sequence). This CDR3 spans 13 amino acids. CDR3 protein: CASSQQGNYGYTF. In DNA, the CDR3 is TGTGCCAGCAGCCAACAGGGGAACTATGGCTACACCTTC.

The CDR3 is CASSVEGRDTEAFF. CDR3 DNA: TGTGCCAGCAGCGTAGAGGGCAGGGACACTGAAGCTTTCTTT. The chain combines TRBV9 with TRBJ1-1, with D possibly TRBD1 on 5 matching bases. Germline CDR1 reads SGDLS; CDR2 reads YYNGEE. Trimming took off 0 bases at V and 3 bases at J, with 9 bases between the two ends. This CDR3 contains 14 residues.